This entry lists 20 T cell receptor beta chains sequenced from one sample in a study of T cell repertoires in cytomegalovirus infection. MiXCR, run by TCRdb on the reads, gives a single entry per CDR3 protein. The table includes about 680,000 distinct CDR3 sequences, roughly 24% detected once. Sequencing was carried out using CD8+ T cells from PBMCs. These receptors came from a human donor in good health (CMV status not recorded). Some clones in this sample may be carry-over from other donors' samples.

Only a few counts were recorded for this clonotype. The chain combines TRBV4-1 with TRBJ2-2; TRBD1 aligns across 8 bases. The CDR3 length is 17 residues. In germline, CDR1 is MGHRA, CDR2 YSYEKL. The V and J ends lost 3 bases and 5 bases, in that order; junction bases with no gene match: 11. For the CDR3, the DNA is TGCGCCAGCAGCCACCCCTCCATCAGGGGGCGGACCGGGGAGCTGTTTTTT. Amino acid sequence: CASSHPSIRGRTGELFF.

This clonotype was observed at least ten times. The J gene is TRBJ2-1, the V gene TRBV7-8, with 7 bases that match TRBD2. The J segment lost 3 bases and the V segment lost 7 bases, leaving 6 bases of the junction unmatched. This CDR3 contains 14 residues. From germline, CDR1 is SGHVS and CDR2 FQNEAQ. The CDR3 sequence: CASNWGGYYNEQFF. Here the CDR3 DNA reads TGTGCCAGCAACTGGGGGGGGTACTACAATGAGCAGTTCTTC.

The CDR3 loop is CASRLSADRNEKLFF. The CDR3, as DNA: TGTGCCAGCAGATTATCGGCGGATCGTAATGAAAAACTGTTTTTT. V usage is TRBV7-9 and J usage is TRBJ1-4; D gene unclear. The CDR3 contains 15 residues. The germline CDR1 and CDR2 sequences are SEHNR and FQNEAQ (reference sequence). Between the trimmed V and J ends, which lost 6 bases and 4 bases, there was a span of 15 bases.

The chain uses TRBV5-6 and TRBJ2-7; D is unclear. This CDR3 contains 13 residues. Between the trimmed V and J ends, which lost 0 bases and 0 bases, there was a span of 4 bases. CDR1 is SGHDT, CDR2 YYEEEE, per germline. For the CDR3, the DNA is TGTGCCAGCAGCTTGGCTTTCTCCTACGAGCAGTACGTC. Its translation is CASSLAFSYEQYV.

Only a few counts were recorded for this clonotype. The chain carries TRBV11-2 and TRBJ2-3, with 7 bases matching TRBD2. The junction had 15 bases not matched to a gene; V was cut back by 10 bases and J by 5 bases. Germline V gene data show CDR1 as SGHAT and CDR2 as FQNNGV. The CDR3 totals 15 residues. The CDR3 nucleotides are TGTGCCACCCCTCGGGAAGCGGGACTGAGAGATACGCAGTATTTT. The encoded protein is CATPREAGLRDTQYF.

The chain employs TRBV28 and TRBJ2-7; D perhaps matches TRBD1 (6 bases). The length of the CDR3 is 14 residues. Trimming left V 1 base short and J 3 bases short, with 10 bases between. CDR1 and CDR2 from the germline V gene are MDHEN and SYDVKM. This chain's CDR3 is CASSLSRGYYEQYV. The DNA for the CDR3 is TGTGCCAGCAGTTTATCCAGGGGTTACTACGAGCAGTACGTC.

The chain employs TRBV29-1 and TRBJ2-5; possibly TRBD1 for D (6 bases). CDR1 is SQVTM and CDR2 is ANQGSEA in the germline V gene. Between the trimmed V and J ends, which lost 0 bases and 0 bases, there was a span of 11 bases. The CDR3 runs to 15 residues. The CDR3 region has the DNA TGCAGCGTTGAAGAATTGGGACACTACCAAGAGACCCAGTACTTC. This translates into CSVEELGHYQETQYF. The variable domain in full, with the rest retrieved from reference TRBV29-1 and TRBJ2-5, is SAVISQKPSRDICQRGTSLTIQCQVDSQVTMMFWYRQQPGQSLTLIATANQGSEATYESGFVIDKFPISRPNLTFSTLTVSNMSPEDSSIYLCSVEELGHYQETQYFGPGTRLLVL.

This clonotype has only a few counts. This rearrangement joins TRBV28 to TRBJ2-3, with 10 bases aligning to TRBD2. V gave up 4 bases and J gave up 3 bases; unmatched junction bases: 7. The CDR3 totals 16 residues. Germline CDR1 reads MDHEN; CDR2 reads SYDVKM. CDR3 in DNA: TGTGCCAGCAGTTATCTAGCGGGGGCCGGGACAGATACGCAGTATTTT. Amino acid sequence: CASSYLAGAGTDTQYF. Full variable domain (remainder filled in from reference TRBV28 and TRBJ2-3): DVKVTQSSRYLVKRTGEKVFLECVQDMDHENMFWYRQDPGLGLRLIYFSYDVKMKEKGDIPEGYSVSREKKERFSLILESASTNQTSMYLCASSYLAGAGTDTQYFGPGTRLTVL.

A few counts support this clonotype. The J gene is TRBJ2-1, the V gene TRBV29-1; D unresolved. Germline CDR1 is SQVTM and CDR2 is ANQGSEA. The V end lost 3 bases, the J end lost 12 bases, and 9 bases lay between the germline ends. The CDR3 is 10 residues long. The CDR3 protein is CSVERSGQFF. The CDR3 nucleotides are TGCAGCGTTGAGAGAAGTGGGCAGTTCTTC.

V is TRBV24-1 and J is TRBJ1-5, with TRBD1 matching 10 bases. Germline trimming cut 3 bases from V and 3 bases from J; bases unmatched to any gene: 7. The CDR3 spans 17 residues. Germline V gene lookup returns CDR1 KGHDR and CDR2 SFDVKD. CDR3 DNA: TGTGCCACCAGTGATGGGACAGGGGATCCCCACAATCAGCCCCAGCATTTT. It yields the protein CATSDGTGDPHNQPQHF.

This chain joins TRBV20-1 and TRBJ2-2; D is tentatively TRBD1 or TRBD2 (5 bases each). Trimming took 6 bases from V and 5 from J, leaving 13 bases between them. The CDR3 totals 13 residues. Germline V gives CDR1 DFQATT, CDR2 SNEGSKA (reference sequence). This CDR3 reads CSAPRWGTGELFF. The CDR3 DNA reads TGCAGTGCCCCCCGATGGGGGACCGGGGAGCTGTTTTTT.

About this clonotype: Possible read error: a much larger clone is one base away. The rearrangement uses TRBV7-8 and TRBJ1-1, with D possibly TRBD1 on 6 matching bases. Deletions cut 5 bases from V and 11 bases from J, with 36 bases between. This CDR3 has 19 residues. Germline V gene sequence: CDR1 SGHVS, CDR2 FQNEAQ. The CDR3 here is CASSPIHRVGIALTGVAFF. The CDR3, as DNA: TGTGCCAGCAGCCCAATCCACAGGGTTGGGATAGCATTGACGGGTGTGGCTTTCTTT.

In its sample, this clonotype was seen many times. The V gene is TRBV7-9, the J gene TRBJ2-3, with TRBD2 matching over 12 bases. Germline CDR1 SEHNR, CDR2 FQNEAQ (reference sequence). The CDR3 contains 15 residues. V dropped 5 bases and J dropped 4; count of bases not matched to a gene: 4. CDR3 in DNA: TGTGCCAGCAGCGGACTAGCGGGGTCGGCAGATACGCAGTATTTT. This codes for CASSGLAGSADTQYF.

Only a few counts were recorded for this clonotype. Sequence at one end of the junction differs from germline and may be a read error. The rearrangement links TRBV7-7 to TRBJ2-1; D not certain. CDR3 length equals 15 residues. CDR1 and CDR2 (germline): SSHAT, FNYEAQ (reference sequence). The CDR3 is CASSLVFSSYNEQFF. Written as DNA, the CDR3 is TGTGCTAGCAGCTTAGTCTTCAGCTCCTACAATGAGCAGTTCTTC.

In its sample, this clonotype was seen many times. This chain links TRBV12-3 or TRBV12-4 with TRBJ2-2; D unclear. V shed 0 bases and J shed 5 bases, with 10 bases lying between them. This CDR3 is 15 amino acids long. Here the CDR3 reads CASSLATDFTGELFF. The CDR3 bases are TGTGCCAGCAGTTTAGCGACTGACTTTACCGGGGAGCTGTTTTTT.

This clonotype appeared many times. The chain has TRBV7-2 and TRBJ1-3; D not resolved. This CDR3 is built from 14 residues. V lost 3 bases and J lost 0, with 6 bases in between. CDR1 and CDR2 from the germline V gene are SGHTA and FQGNSA. The DNA of the CDR3 is TGTGCCAGCAGCTTTGACAACTCTGGAAACACCATATATTTT. Protein: CASSFDNSGNTIYF.

The rearrangement uses TRBV6-5 and TRBJ2-7; 7 positions match TRBD1. The CDR3 has 14 residues. V trimming: 2 bases; J trimming: 2 bases; junction bases outside the gene matches: 3. The germline V gene has CDR1 MNHEY and CDR2 SVGAGI. The CDR3 region is CASSYVDRAYEQYF. The CDR3 nucleotides are TGTGCCAGCAGTTACGTCGACAGGGCCTACGAGCAGTACTTC.

DNA for the CDR3: TGTGCCAGCAGTGAATCGCGGGGATTCAATCAGCCCCAGCATTTT. Its protein is CASSESRGFNQPQHF. The chain combines TRBV2 with TRBJ1-5; D gene uncertain. Per germline, CDR1 SNHLY and CDR2 FYNNEI. V was cut by 2 bases and J by 3 bases, with 11 bases left in between. The length of the CDR3 is 15 residues.

This clonotype was counted between two and nine times. The chain recombines TRBV5-1 with TRBJ1-1; no firm D call. V shed 7 bases and J shed 3 bases, with 16 bases lying between them. The CDR3 is 14 residues long. Per the germline V gene, CDR1 is SGHRS and CDR2 is YFSETQ. This CDR3 reads CASLESPGDTEAFF. The CDR3 DNA follows: TGCGCCAGCTTGGAGTCCCCCGGGGACACTGAAGCTTTCTTT.

This clonotype came up many times. The chain employs TRBV12-3 or TRBV12-4 and TRBJ1-5; the D gene is possibly TRBD1 (5 bases). The CDR3 loop spans 14 amino acids. V shed 3 bases and J shed 6 bases, with 12 bases lying between them. CDR3: CASSLGGDRQPQHF. DNA of the CDR3: TGTGCCAGCAGTTTGGGGGGGGATCGTCAGCCCCAGCATTTT.